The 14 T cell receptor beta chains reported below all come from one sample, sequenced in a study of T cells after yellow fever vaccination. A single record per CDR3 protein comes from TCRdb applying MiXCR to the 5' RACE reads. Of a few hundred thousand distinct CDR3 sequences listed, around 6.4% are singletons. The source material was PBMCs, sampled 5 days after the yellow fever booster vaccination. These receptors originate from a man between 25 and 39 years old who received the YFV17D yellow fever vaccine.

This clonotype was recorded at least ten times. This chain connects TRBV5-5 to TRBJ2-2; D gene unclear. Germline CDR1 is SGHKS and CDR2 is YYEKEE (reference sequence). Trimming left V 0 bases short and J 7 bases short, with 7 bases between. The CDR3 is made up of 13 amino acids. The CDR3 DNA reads TGTGCCAGCAGCTTGGCCGTGAACGGGGAGCTGTTTTTT. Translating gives CASSLAVNGELFF.

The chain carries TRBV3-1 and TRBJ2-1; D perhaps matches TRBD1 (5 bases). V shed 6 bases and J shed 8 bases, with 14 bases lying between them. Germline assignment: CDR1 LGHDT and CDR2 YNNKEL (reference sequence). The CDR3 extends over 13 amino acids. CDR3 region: CASRVQGRDEQFF. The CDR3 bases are TGTGCCAGCAGGGTTCAGGGTAGGGATGAGCAGTTCTTC.

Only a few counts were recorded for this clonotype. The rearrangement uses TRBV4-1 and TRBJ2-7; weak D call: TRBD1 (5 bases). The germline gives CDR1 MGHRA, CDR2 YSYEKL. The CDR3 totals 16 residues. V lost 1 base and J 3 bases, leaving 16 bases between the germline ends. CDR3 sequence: CASSQALTGPFYEQYF. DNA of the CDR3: TGCGCCAGCAGCCAAGCGCTAACAGGACCCTTCTACGAGCAGTACTTC.

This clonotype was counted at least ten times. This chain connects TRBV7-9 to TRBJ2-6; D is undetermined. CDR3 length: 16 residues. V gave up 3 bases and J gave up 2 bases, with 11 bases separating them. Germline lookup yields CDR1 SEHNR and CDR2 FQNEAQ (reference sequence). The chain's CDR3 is CASSLGVVAGANVLTF. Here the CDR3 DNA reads TGTGCCAGCAGCTTGGGCGTAGTAGCTGGGGCCAACGTCCTGACTTTC.

Written as DNA, the CDR3 is TGCAGCGCTGGGACAGGATCCCGGTTCACTGAAGCTTTCTTT. This gives the protein CSAGTGSRFTEAFF. J is TRBJ1-1 and V is TRBV29-1, with 8 bases matching TRBD1. Trimming removed 7 bases from V and 4 bases from J; junction bases left unmatched: 11. CDR3 length: 14 residues. The V gene's germline CDR1 is SQVTM and CDR2 ANQGSEA.

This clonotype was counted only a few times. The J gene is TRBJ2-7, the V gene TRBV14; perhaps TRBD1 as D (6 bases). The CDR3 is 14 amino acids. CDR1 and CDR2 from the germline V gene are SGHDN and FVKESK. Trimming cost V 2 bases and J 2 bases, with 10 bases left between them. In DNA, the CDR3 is TGTGCCAGCAGCCAAAACCGGGACACCTACGAGCAGTACTTC. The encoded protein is CASSQNRDTYEQYF.

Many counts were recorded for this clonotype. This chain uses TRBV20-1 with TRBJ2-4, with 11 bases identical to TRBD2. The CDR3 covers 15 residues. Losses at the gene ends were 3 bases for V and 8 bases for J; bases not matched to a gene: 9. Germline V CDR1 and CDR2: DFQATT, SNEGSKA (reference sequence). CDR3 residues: CSASKASGGIDIQYF. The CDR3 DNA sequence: TGCAGTGCTAGTAAGGCTAGCGGGGGGATCGACATTCAGTACTTC.

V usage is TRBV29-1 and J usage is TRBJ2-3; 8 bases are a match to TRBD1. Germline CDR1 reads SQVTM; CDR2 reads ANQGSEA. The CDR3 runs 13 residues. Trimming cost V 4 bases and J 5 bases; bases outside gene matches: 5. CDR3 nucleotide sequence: TGCAGCGTTGGACAGGGGTGGATAGATACGCAGTATTTT. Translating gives CSVGQGWIDTQYF.

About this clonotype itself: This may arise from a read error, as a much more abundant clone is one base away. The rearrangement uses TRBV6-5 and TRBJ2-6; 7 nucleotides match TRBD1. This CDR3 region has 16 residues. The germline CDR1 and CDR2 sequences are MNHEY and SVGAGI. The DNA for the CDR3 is TGTACCAGCAGTTCGACAGGGCCCTCTGGGGCCAACGTCCTGACTTTC. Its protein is CTSSSTGPSGANVLTF.

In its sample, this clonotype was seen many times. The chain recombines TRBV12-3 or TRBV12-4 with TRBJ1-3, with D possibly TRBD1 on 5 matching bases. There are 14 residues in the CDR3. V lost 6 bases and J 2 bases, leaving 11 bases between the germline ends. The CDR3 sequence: CASSAAGAGNTIYF. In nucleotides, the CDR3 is TGTGCCAGCAGCGCGGCGGGGGCTGGAAACACCATATATTTT.

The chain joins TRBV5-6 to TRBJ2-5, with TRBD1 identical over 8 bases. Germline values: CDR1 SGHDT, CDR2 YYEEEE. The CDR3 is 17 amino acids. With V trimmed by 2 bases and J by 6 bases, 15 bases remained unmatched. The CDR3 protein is CASSFVNGPDRGKTQYF. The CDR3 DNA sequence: TGTGCCAGCAGCTTTGTCAACGGACCCGACAGGGGAAAGACCCAGTACTTC.

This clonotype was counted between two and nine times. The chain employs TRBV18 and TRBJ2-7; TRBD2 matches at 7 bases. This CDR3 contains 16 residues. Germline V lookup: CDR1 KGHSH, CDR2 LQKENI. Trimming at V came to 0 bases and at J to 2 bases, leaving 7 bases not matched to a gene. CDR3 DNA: TGTGCCAGCTCACCACCTTCAGCGGGAATCGCCTACGAGCAGTACTTC. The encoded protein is CASSPPSAGIAYEQYF.

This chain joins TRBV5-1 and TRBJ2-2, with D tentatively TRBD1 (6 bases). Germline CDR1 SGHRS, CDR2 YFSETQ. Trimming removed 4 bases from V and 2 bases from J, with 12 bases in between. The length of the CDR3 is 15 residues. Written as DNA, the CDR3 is TGCGCCAGCAGCGAAGGACAGCCTAACACCGGGGAGCTGTTTTTT. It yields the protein CASSEGQPNTGELFF. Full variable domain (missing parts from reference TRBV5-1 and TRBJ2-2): KAGVTQTPRYLIKTRGQQVTLSCSPISGHRSVSWYQQTPGQGLQFLFEYFSETQRNKGNFPGRFSGRQFSNSRSEMNVSTLELGDSALYLCASSEGQPNTGELFFGEGSRLTVL.

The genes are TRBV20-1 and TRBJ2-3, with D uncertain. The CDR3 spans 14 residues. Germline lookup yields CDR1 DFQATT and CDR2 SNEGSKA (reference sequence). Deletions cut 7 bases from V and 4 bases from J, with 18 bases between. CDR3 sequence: CSGIPGSLADTQYF. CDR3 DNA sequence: TGCAGTGGTATTCCCGGTTCTCTGGCAGATACGCAGTATTTT.